Listed here is a single T cell receptor beta chain. The antigen remains unidentified. This entry belongs to a study of T cell responses to AZD1222 COVID-19 vaccine. Study-wide results and limits: Among AZD1222 vaccinees, only 5 to 7 were seropositive at baseline. Spike was spanned by vaccine-associated CD4 TCRs, with dominance at 160-218 and 743-854.

TCRdb's copy holds only in-frame clones and misses some; the assay was immunoSEQ multiplex PCR. The sample has 68,000 or so clones, over 60% seen once; the top ten hold 9.5% to 13%. This CDR3 contains 11 residues. Germline CDR1 and CDR2: MNHNY and SVGAGI (reference sequence). Trimming removed 4 bases at V and 7 bases at J, with 5 bases between. The material sequenced was peripheral blood, taken on day 0 of AZD1222 vaccination. The origin of this receptor is an adult in good health. The chain couples TRBV6-6 to TRBJ1-5, with D unclear. CDR3 bases: TGTGCCAGCAGTTTAAGCCAGCCCCAGCATTTT. Translation: CASSLSQPQHF.